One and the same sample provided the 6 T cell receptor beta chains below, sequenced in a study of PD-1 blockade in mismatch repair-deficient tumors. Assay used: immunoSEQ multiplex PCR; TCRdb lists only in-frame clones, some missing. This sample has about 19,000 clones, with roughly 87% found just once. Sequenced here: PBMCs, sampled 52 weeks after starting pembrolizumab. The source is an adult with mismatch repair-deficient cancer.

CDR3 DNA: TGCGCCAGCAGCTCACAGGTCAGGGCCAACGTCCTGACTTTC. Amino acid sequence: CASSSQVRANVLTF. The chain couples TRBV5-1 to TRBJ2-6, with D maybe TRBD1 (5 bases). CDR3 length equals 14 residues. Germline-derived CDR1 and CDR2 are SGHRS and YFSETQ. With 3 bases removed from V and 5 bases from J, the gap between germline ends came to 9 bases.

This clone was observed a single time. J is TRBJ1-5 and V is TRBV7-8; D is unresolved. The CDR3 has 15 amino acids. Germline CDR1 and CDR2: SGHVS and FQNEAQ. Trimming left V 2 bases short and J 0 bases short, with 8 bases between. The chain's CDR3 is CASSLSSFSNQPQHF. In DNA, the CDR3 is TGTGCCAGCAGCTTAAGTAGCTTTAGCAATCAGCCCCAGCATTTT.

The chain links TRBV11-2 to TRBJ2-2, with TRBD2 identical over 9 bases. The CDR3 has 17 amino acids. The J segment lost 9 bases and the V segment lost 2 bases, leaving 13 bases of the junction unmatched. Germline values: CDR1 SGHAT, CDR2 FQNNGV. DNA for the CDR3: TGTGCCAGCAGCTTAAGTTTCGCGGGAGGGCCTGATCGGGAGCTGTTTTTT. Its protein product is CASSLSFAGGPDRELFF. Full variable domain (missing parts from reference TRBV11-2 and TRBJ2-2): EAGVAQSPRYKIIEKRQSVAFWCNPISGHATLYWYQQILGQGPKLLIQFQNNGVVDDSQLPKDRFSAERLKGVDSTLKIQPAKLEDSAVYLCASSLSFAGGPDRELFFGEGSRLTVL.

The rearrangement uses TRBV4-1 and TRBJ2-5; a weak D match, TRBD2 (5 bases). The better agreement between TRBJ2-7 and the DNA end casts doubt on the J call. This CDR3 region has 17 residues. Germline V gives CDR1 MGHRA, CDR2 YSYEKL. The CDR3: CASSQAAPREYHHEQYF. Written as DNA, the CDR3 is TGCGCCAGCAGCCAAGCCGCCCCAAGGGAGTATCACCACGAGCAGTACTTC.

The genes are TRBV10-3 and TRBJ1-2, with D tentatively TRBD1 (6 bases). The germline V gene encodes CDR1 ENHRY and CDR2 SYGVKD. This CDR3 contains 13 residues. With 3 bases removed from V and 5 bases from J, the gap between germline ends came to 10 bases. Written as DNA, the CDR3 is TGTGCCATCAGTGACGGCAGGGGATATGGCTACACCTTC. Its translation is CAISDGRGYGYTF.

In DNA, the CDR3 is TGCGCCAGCAGCCAAGATCCGAGGCCAGCCACTGGAAACACCATATATTTT. Translated: CASSQDPRPATGNTIYF. J is TRBJ1-3 and V is TRBV4-1; no definite D call. The germline V and J ends were trimmed by 0 bases and 2 bases, with 14 bases remaining between them. This CDR3 region has 17 residues. The germline V gene has CDR1 MGHRA and CDR2 YSYEKL.